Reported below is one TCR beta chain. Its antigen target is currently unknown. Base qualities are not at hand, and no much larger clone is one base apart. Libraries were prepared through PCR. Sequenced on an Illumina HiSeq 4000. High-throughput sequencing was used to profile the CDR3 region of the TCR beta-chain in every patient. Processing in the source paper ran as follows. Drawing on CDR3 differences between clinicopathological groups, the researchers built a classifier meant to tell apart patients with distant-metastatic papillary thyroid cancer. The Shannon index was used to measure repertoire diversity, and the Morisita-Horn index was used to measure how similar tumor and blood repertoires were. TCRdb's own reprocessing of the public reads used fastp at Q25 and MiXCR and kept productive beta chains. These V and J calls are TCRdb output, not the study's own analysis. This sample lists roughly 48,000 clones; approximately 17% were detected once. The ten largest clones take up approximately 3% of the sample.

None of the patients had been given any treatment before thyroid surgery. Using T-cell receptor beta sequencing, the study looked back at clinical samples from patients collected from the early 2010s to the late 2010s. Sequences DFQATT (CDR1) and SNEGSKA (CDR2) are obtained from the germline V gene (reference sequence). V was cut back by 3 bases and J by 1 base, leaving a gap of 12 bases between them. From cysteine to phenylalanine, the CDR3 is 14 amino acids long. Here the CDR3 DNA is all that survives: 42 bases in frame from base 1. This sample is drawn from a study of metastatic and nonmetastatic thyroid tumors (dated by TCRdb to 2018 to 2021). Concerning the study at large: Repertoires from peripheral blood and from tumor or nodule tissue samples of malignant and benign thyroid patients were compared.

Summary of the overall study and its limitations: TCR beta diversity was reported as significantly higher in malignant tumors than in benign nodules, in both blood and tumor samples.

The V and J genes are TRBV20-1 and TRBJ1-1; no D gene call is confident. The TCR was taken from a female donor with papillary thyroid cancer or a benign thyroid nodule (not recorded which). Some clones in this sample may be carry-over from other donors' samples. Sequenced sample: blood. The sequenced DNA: TGCAGTGCTAGCGACGGACTGCGGAACACTGAAGCTTTCTTT. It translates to CSASDGLRNTEAFF.